Listed here is a single TCR beta chain. There is no known antigen for this receptor. No per-base quality is available; no much larger clone lies one base away. The protocol used for the library was PCR. The sequencing machine was an Illumina HiSeq 2500. To normalize quantification of the TCRbeta repertoire, the TCR libraries were built with molecular barcoding that relied on unique molecular identifiers. TCRdb reanalyzed the raw reads on its own, using fastp at Q25 for trimming and MiXCR for clone calling, and kept in-frame beta chains. Each entry is one CDR3 protein sequence, shown with its most common DNA and genes. For this sample there are 550,000 to 600,000 distinct CDR3 sequences; more than 20% appear just once. The ten largest clones represent over 12% of the sample. The sample belongs to a study of T-cell reconstitution after alpha-beta-depleted transplantation in children (dated by TCRdb to 2016 to 2018). Regarding the study in general: Using TCR repertoire profiling, the study followed T-cell immune reconstitution in a quantitative way in children after TCRalphabeta/CD19-depleted allogeneic hematopoietic cell transplantation.

The treatment or condition label, read with the paper, signifies: allogeneic hematopoietic cell transplantation with graft depleted of TCRalphabeta T cells and CD19 B cells. The children who served as transplant recipients had been given grafts of TCRalphabeta/CD19-depleted allogeneic hematopoietic cells. Trimming takes 6 bases from V and 0 bases from J, and the germline ends sit 10 bases apart. The germline V gene (reference sequence) provides CDR1 DFQATT and CDR2 SNEGSKA. Including the terminal cysteine and phenylalanine, the CDR3 comprises 13 residues. The kept DNA is CDR3 alone, 39 bases in frame from the first base. Overall study outcomes, separate from this receptor: The apparently early alphabetaT-cell count recovery about two months after transplant was reportedly dependent on only several hundred rapidly expanded clones derived from non-depleted graft cells. In some patients, the high TCRbeta diversity seen at day 60 was put down to recipient T cells and intrathymic progenitors that had survived conditioning. Over subsequent months, a decline in hyperexpanded clone frequencies was noted, and after one year, T-cell counts and TCRbeta diversity were mostly ascribed to newly produced T cells.

This clonotype was sampled from a boy younger than two who had a stem cell transplant for acute myeloid leukemia, so the T cells may come from the graft donor. The sample consisted of PBMCs, mostly from graft donor cells, taken 360 days after TCRalphabeta/CD19-depleted stem cell transplant. This sequence uses TRBV20-1 and TRBJ2-3; the best D guess is TRBD2, with 5 bases matching. The DNA is TGCAGTGCCCACGGGGATAGCACAGATACGCAGTATTTT. Its amino acids are CSAHGDSTDTQYF.